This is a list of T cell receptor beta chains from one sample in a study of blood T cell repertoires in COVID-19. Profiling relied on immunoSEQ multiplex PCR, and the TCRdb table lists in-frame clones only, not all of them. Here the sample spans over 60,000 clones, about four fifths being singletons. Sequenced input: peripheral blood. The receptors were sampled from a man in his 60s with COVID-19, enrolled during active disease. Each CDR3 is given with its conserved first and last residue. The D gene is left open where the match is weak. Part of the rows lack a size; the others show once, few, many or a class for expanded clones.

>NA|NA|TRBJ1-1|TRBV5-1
CASSLGPGSATEAFF
TGCGCCAGCAGCTTGGGGCCAGGGTCGGCCACTGAAGCTTTCTTT
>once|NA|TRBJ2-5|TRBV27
CASSVRVGETQYF
TGTGCCAGCAGTGTCAGGGTTGGAGAGACCCAGTACTTC
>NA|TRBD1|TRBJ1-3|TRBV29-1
CSVELRDRGVSGNTIYF
TGCAGCGTTGAGCTCCGGGACAGGGGGGTCTCTGGAAACACCATATATTTT
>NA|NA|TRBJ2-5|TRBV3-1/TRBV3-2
CASSHRRETQYF
TGTGCCAGCAGCCACAGGAGGGAGACCCAGTACTTC
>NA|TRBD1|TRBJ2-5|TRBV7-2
CASGGQGQETQYF
TGTGCCAGCGGGGGACAGGGCCAAGAGACCCAGTACTTC
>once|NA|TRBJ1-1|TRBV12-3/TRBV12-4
CASSLDGNTEAFF
TGTGCCAGCAGTTTAGACGGGAACACTGAAGCTTTCTTT
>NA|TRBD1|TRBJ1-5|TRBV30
CAWSSGTAFSNQPQHF
TGTGCCTGGAGTTCCGGGACAGCCTTTAGCAATCAGCCCCAGCATTTT
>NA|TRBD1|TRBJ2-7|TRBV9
CASSPNPPGQGYEQYF
TGTGCCAGCAGCCCCAACCCGCCGGGACAGGGCTACGAGCAGTACTTC
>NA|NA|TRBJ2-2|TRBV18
CASSPRGSGELFF
TGTGCCAGCTCACCCAGGGGATCCGGGGAGCTGTTTTTT
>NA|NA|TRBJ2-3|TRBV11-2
CASSSYWDTQYF
TGTGCCAGCAGCTCTTACTGGGATACGCAGTATTTT
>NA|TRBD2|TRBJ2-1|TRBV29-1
CSVLFYIGGGPHNEQFF
TGCAGCGTTCTTTTTTACATTGGCGGGGGGCCGCACAATGAGCAGTTCTTC
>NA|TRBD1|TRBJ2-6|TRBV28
CASSPSGQGVSGANVLTF
TGTGCCAGCAGTCCATCGGGACAGGGGGTATCAGGGGCCAACGTCCTGACTTTC
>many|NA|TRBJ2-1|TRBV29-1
CSVEMAGLNEQFF
TGCAGCGTTGAAATGGCGGGGTTGAATGAGCAGTTCTTC
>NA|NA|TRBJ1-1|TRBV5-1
CASSTENTEAFF
TGCGCCAGCAGCACAGAGAACACTGAAGCTTTCTTT
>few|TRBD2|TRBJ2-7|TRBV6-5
CASTPGGTYEQYF
TGTGCCAGCACCCCGGGGGGAACCTACGAGCAGTACTTC
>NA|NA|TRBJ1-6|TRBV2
CASSEQGSYNSPLHF
TGTGCCAGCAGTGAACAGGGTTCCTATAATTCACCCCTCCACTTT
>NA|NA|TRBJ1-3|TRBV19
CASSSRRQISGNTIYF
TGTGCCAGTAGCTCCCGGCGACAGATCTCTGGAAACACCATATATTTT
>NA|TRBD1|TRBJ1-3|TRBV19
CASSIRRDSSGNTIYF
TGTGCCAGTAGTATCCGTCGGGACAGCTCTGGAAACACCATATATTTT
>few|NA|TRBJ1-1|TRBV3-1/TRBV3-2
CASSQFISEGAEAFF
TGTGCCAGCAGCCAATTTATATCTGAGGGCGCTGAAGCTTTCTTT
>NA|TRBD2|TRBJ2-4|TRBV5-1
CASSLVSGRDIQYF
TGCGCCAGCAGCTTGGTTAGCGGGAGGGACATTCAGTACTTC
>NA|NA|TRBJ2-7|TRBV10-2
CASNEYEGVQYF
TGCGCCAGCAATGAATATGAGGGGGTCCAGTACTTC
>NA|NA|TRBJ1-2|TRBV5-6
CASSFSALLGYTF
TGTGCCAGCAGCTTTTCTGCCTTACTCGGCTACACCTTC
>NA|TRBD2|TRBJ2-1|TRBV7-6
CASSLAPPPASGSRWGNEQFF
TGTGCCAGCAGCTTAGCGCCCCCCCCGGCTAGCGGGAGCAGATGGGGGAATGAGCAGTTCTTC
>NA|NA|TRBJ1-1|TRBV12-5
CASGKEGGTEAFF
TGTGCTAGTGGTAAAGAAGGGGGCACTGAAGCTTTCTTT
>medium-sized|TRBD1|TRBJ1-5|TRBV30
CAWSRTGGQPQHF
TGTGCCTGGAGTAGGACAGGGGGCCAGCCCCAGCATTTT
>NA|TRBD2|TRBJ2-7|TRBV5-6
CASSTIAGGDQYF
TGTGCCAGCAGCACCATAGCGGGAGGGGACCAGTACTTC
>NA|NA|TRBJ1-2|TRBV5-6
CASSLFDGLITF
TGTGCCAGCAGCTTGTTCGACGGACTAATCACCTTC
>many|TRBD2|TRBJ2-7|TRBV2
CASRPGLRVNEQYF
TGTGCCAGCAGGCCGGGACTACGGGTGAACGAGCAGTACTTC
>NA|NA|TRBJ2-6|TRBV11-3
CASSFTGSGANVLTF
TGTGCCAGCAGCTTCACAGGGTCTGGGGCCAACGTCCTGACTTTC
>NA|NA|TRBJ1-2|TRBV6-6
CASSFPDSNYGYTF
TGTGCCAGCAGTTTTCCTGACAGTAACTATGGCTACACCTTC
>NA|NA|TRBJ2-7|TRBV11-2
CASSLPSEEQYF
TGTGCCAGCAGCTTACCGTCCGAGGAGCAGTACTTC
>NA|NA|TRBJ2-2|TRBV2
CASSGLNTGELFF
TGTGCCAGCAGCGGACTAAACACCGGGGAGCTGTTTTTT
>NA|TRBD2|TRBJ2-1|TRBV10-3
CAISDASGGNEQFF
TGTGCCATCAGTGACGCCAGCGGGGGGAATGAGCAGTTCTTC
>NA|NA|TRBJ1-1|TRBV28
CASSSRRNTEAFF
TGTGCCAGCAGTTCCCGGAGGAACACTGAAGCTTTCTTT
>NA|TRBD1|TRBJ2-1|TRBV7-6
CASSPPSGQGLYEQFF
TGTGCCAGCAGCCCCCCCTCGGGACAGGGTCTTTACGAGCAGTTCTTC
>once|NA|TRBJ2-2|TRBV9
CASSVRPGVTGGELFF
TGTGCCAGCAGCGTTCGACCTGGGGTGACAGGCGGGGAGCTGTTTTTT
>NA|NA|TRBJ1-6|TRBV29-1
CSVKEASQDSPLHF
TGCAGCGTAAAGGAGGCCTCGCAGGATTCACCCCTCCACTTT
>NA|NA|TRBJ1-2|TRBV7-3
CASSLTPGEGYGYTF
TGTGCCAGCAGCCTAACCCCAGGGGAGGGGTATGGCTACACCTTC
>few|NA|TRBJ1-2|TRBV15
CATSTRGSHGYTF
TGTGCCACCAGCACCCGGGGTAGCCATGGCTACACCTTC
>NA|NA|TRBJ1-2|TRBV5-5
CASSLASGGGYTF
TGTGCCAGCAGCTTGGCAAGCGGTGGAGGCTACACCTTC
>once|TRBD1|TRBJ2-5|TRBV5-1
CASSPTGQGLTETQYF
TGCGCCAGCAGCCCCACAGGACAGGGGCTTACGGAGACCCAGTACTTC
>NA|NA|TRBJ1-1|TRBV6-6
CASSPAMGPEAFF
TGTGCCAGCAGCCCGGCGATGGGCCCCGAAGCTTTCTTT
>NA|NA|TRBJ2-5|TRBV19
CASSKTLLVQETQYF
TGTGCCAGTAGTAAAACTCTGCTAGTCCAAGAGACCCAGTACTTC
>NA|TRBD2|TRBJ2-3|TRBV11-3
CASSSLLGLAGRSSTDTQYF
TGTGCCAGCAGCTCCCTATTAGGGCTAGCGGGCCGTTCTAGCACAGATACGCAGTATTTT
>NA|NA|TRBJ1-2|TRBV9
CASSEAMTLERGYTF
TGTGCCAGCAGCGAGGCTATGACTTTGGAGCGGGGCTACACCTTC
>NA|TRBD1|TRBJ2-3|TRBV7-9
CASSLDRSYTDTQYF
TGTGCCAGCAGCTTGGACAGGTCCTACACAGATACGCAGTATTTT
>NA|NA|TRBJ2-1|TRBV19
CASSEHLYNEQFF
TGTGCCAGTAGTGAACACCTTTACAATGAGCAGTTCTTC
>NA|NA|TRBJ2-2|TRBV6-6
CASSPTLGGELFF
TGTGCCAGCAGCCCCACCCTAGGAGGGGAGCTGTTTTTT
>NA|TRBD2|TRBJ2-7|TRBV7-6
CASSSGLVDEQYF
TGTGCCAGCAGCAGCGGACTAGTAGACGAGCAGTACTTC
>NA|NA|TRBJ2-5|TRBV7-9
CATSGSGGRETQYF
TGTGCCACCTCCGGTTCCGGGGGACGGGAGACCCAGTACTTC
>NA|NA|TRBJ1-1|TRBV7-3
CASSANPNTEAFF
TGTGCCAGCAGCGCTAATCCGAACACTGAAGCTTTCTTT
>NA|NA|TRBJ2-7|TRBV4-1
CASSQEARPSMSEQYF
TGCGCCAGCAGCCAAGAAGCGCGTCCCTCGATGAGCGAGCAGTACTTC
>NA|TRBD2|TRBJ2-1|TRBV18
CASSPEEREGRWNNEQFF
TGTGCCAGCTCACCAGAGGAGCGGGAGGGCCGGTGGAATAATGAGCAGTTCTTC
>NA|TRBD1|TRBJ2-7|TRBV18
CASSPVAGQGYEQYF
TGTGCCAGCTCACCGGTTGCGGGACAGGGATACGAGCAGTACTTC
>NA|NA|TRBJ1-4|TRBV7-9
CASSLGQGGEKLFF
TGTGCCAGCAGCTTAGGCCAGGGCGGTGAAAAACTGTTTTTT